This T cell receptor beta chain was profiled in a study of shared clonotypes between healthy human individuals. Study background: A donor's plate count was three for CD4 naive and three for CD4 memory; CD8 naive had two and CD8 memory one.

Turning to this clone: Its antigen is as yet unknown.

It was at deep level that the assay was run. TCRdb's table, derived via immunoSEQ multiplex PCR, lists solely in-frame clones and lacks some. This sample yields 2 million to 2.5 million clones, of which 85% to 95% are seen a single time; around 0.38% belongs to the top ten. A CD45RA-negative memory subset and a CD45RA+ naive subset were separated from the CD4+ cells. Study-level results: Sharing across four donors was seen in 4% to 6.5% of naive CD4 clonotypes.

The sequenced material came from naive CD4+ T cells from PBMCs. The subset was: CD45RA+ positively selected. This TCR was recovered from a man in his late teens or twenties in good health. Some clones in this sample may be carry-over from other donors' samples.

The CDR3 sequence is CSAARSDTEAFF. As DNA, the CDR3 is TGCAGCGCTGCCCGATCGGACACTGAAGCTTTCTTT. The V call is TRBV29-1, the J call TRBJ1-1, with no clear D. V lost 7 bases, J lost 3 bases, and 12 bases lay in between. Germline CDR1 reads SQVTM; CDR2 reads ANQGSEA. This CDR3 comprises 12 residues.